These T cell receptor beta chains were read from a single sample in a study of somatic mutations in cytotoxic T cells in rheumatoid arthritis. Some clones are missing from TCRdb's copy, which holds only in-frame ones; the method was immunoSEQ multiplex PCR. The sample contains about 10,000 clones, over 70% of which appear only once. Input material: CD8+ T cells sorted from blood. Every receptor here comes from a man in his fifties or sixties in good health. The CDR3 runs from the conserved cysteine through the conserved F or W. The order of the fields is J gene, V gene, clone size, D gene, CDR3 DNA, CDR3 protein. D genes are given only for firm matches. Expanded clones are given a class, and other clones once, few, many or no size at all.

J gene: TRBJ2-1
V gene: TRBV28
clone size: few
D gene: -
CDR3 DNA: TGTGCCAGCAGTTTTGCTATCAATGAGCAGTTCTTC
CDR3 protein: CASSFAINEQFF

J gene: TRBJ1-1
V gene: TRBV7-8
clone size: -
D gene: -
CDR3 DNA: TGTGCCAGCATCCCTAGGGGAACAGGGAAAACTGAAGCTTTCTTT
CDR3 protein: CASIPRGTGKTEAFF

J gene: TRBJ2-3
V gene: TRBV4-3
clone size: -
D gene: -
CDR3 DNA: TGCGCCAGCAGCCAAGAAGACGGGTTGATCACAGATACGCAGTATTTT
CDR3 protein: CASSQEDGLITDTQYF

J gene: TRBJ2-7
V gene: TRBV6-1
clone size: few
D gene: TRBD2
CDR3 DNA: TGTGCCAGCAGTGAAGCGCGCGGGGGGCAGGGCTACTACGAGCAGTACTTC
CDR3 protein: CASSEARGGQGYYEQYF

J gene: TRBJ2-2
V gene: TRBV5-4
clone size: -
D gene: -
CDR3 DNA: TGTGCCAGCAGCCTATCTGGGCGGAACACCGGGGAGCTGTTTTTT
CDR3 protein: CASSLSGRNTGELFF

J gene: TRBJ1-5
V gene: TRBV7-9
clone size: few
D gene: TRBD1
CDR3 DNA: TGTGCCAGCAGCAGGGACAGATCCAATCAGCCCCAGCATTTT
CDR3 protein: CASSRDRSNQPQHF

J gene: TRBJ2-7
V gene: TRBV7-2
clone size: -
D gene: TRBD2
CDR3 DNA: TGTGCCAGCAGCTTACCGCGGCGTGCTAGCGGGAGTGGCGAGCAGTACTTC
CDR3 protein: CASSLPRRASGSGEQYF

J gene: TRBJ2-7
V gene: TRBV7-9
clone size: -
D gene: TRBD2
CDR3 DNA: TGTGCCAGCAGCACCACGGGACTACGCTACGAGCAGTACTTC
CDR3 protein: CASSTTGLRYEQYF

J gene: TRBJ2-3
V gene: TRBV9
clone size: -
D gene: -
CDR3 DNA: TGTGCCAGCAGCCCGAGCGGCGCTAGCACAGATACGCAGTATTTT
CDR3 protein: CASSPSGASTDTQYF

J gene: TRBJ2-7
V gene: TRBV9
clone size: -
D gene: TRBD1
CDR3 DNA: TGTGCCAGCAGCGAACAGGGGGCGAGAACCTACGAGCAGTACTTC
CDR3 protein: CASSEQGARTYEQYF

J gene: TRBJ2-3
V gene: TRBV7-2
clone size: -
D gene: TRBD2
CDR3 DNA: TGTGCCAGCAGCTTCGGACTAGCGGGAGGGGCTAGCACAGATACGCAGTATTTT
CDR3 protein: CASSFGLAGGASTDTQYF

J gene: TRBJ2-1
V gene: TRBV4-3
clone size: -
D gene: TRBD2
CDR3 DNA: TGCGCCAGCAGCCAAGTTCAATCTCTGGAGGCGGGGGGACATGAGCAGTTCTTC
CDR3 protein: CASSQVQSLEAGGHEQFF

J gene: TRBJ2-7
V gene: TRBV28
clone size: -
D gene: TRBD1
CDR3 DNA: TGTGCCAGCAGTCGCGGCCGGGACAGGTACCGTTCCTACGAGCAGTACTTC
CDR3 protein: CASSRGRDRYRSYEQYF

J gene: TRBJ2-7
V gene: TRBV5-8
clone size: -
D gene: -
CDR3 DNA: TGTGCCAGCAGCTTGGGCAGTAACTCCTACGAGCAGTACTTC
CDR3 protein: CASSLGSNSYEQYF

J gene: TRBJ2-2
V gene: TRBV9
clone size: -
D gene: TRBD2
CDR3 DNA: TGTGCCAGCAGCGTAGCGACTAGCTACGGCACCGGGGAGCTGTTTTTT
CDR3 protein: CASSVATSYGTGELFF

J gene: TRBJ2-7
V gene: TRBV6-6
clone size: -
D gene: -
CDR3 DNA: TGTGCCAGCAGTTACTCGGTCAGTTTTTACGAGCAGTACTTC
CDR3 protein: CASSYSVSFYEQYF

J gene: TRBJ2-7
V gene: TRBV23-1
clone size: -
D gene: TRBD1
CDR3 DNA: TGCGCCAGCAGTCCCGGGACAGGGGGCGGATACGAGCAGTACTTC
CDR3 protein: CASSPGTGGGYEQYF

J gene: TRBJ2-7
V gene: TRBV6-6
clone size: -
D gene: TRBD2
CDR3 DNA: TGTGCCAGCAGCCTGACTAGCGTCTCCTACGAGCAGTACTTC
CDR3 protein: CASSLTSVSYEQYF

J gene: TRBJ2-7
V gene: TRBV5-1
clone size: -
D gene: TRBD1
CDR3 DNA: TGCGCCAGCAGCCCCTGGACAGGTGATCCCTACGAGCAGTACTTC
CDR3 protein: CASSPWTGDPYEQYF

J gene: TRBJ2-5
V gene: TRBV28
clone size: -
D gene: -
CDR3 DNA: TGTGCCAGCAGTTTAGTTTCCAGCGGGACAACAGAATACATACAAGAGACCCAGTACTTC
CDR3 protein: CASSLVSSGTTEYIQETQYF

J gene: TRBJ2-4
V gene: TRBV7-6
clone size: -
D gene: -
CDR3 DNA: TGTGCCAGCAGCCCGGAGCCGGGAGCCAAAAACATTCAGTACTTC
CDR3 protein: CASSPEPGAKNIQYF

J gene: TRBJ2-2
V gene: TRBV7-9
clone size: -
D gene: TRBD2
CDR3 DNA: TGTGCCAGCAGCTTAGGGGGACTAGCGACTGTGACCGGGGAGCTGTTTTTT
CDR3 protein: CASSLGGLATVTGELFF